This TCR beta chain was identified in a study of T cell responses to AZD1222 COVID-19 vaccine. Regarding the study as a whole: Females made up more of the donors, who were largely white British, and clonal diversity may have come out too low. Spike-specific TCRs gained breadth and depth after people received two AZD1222 doses. Baseline antibody screening turned up just a handful of seropositive AZD1222 recipients.

The assay was immunoSEQ multiplex PCR, and TCRdb's table has in-frame clones only and misses some. The table records more than 95,000 clones, around 87% of them present only once. Remarks on this clone: Its antigen remains unidentified.

The sequence came from an adult in good health. The sequencing used peripheral blood, collected on day 0 of AZD1222 vaccination.

The CDR3 nucleotides are TGTGCCAGCAGTTTACTAGCCCACTACGAGCAGTACTTC. Amino acid sequence: CASSLLAHYEQYF. The V call is TRBV27, the J call TRBJ2-7, with D tentatively TRBD2 (5 bases). The V end was cut by 2 bases, the J end by 3 bases, with 8 bases between. The CDR3 has 13 amino acids. Germline lookup yields CDR1 MNHEY and CDR2 SMNVEV (reference sequence).